This T cell receptor (beta chain) emerged from a study of T cells expressing NK-cell markers. Study-level information: From sorted CD3+CD56+NKG2C+, CD3+CD56+NKG2C- and CD3+CD56-NKG2C+ T cells came the TCR beta repertoires. The study sequenced eight donors, seven HCMV-seropositive and one seronegative. Study conclusions and caveats: In 5 or 6 donors, dominant NKG2C+ clonotypes were roughly 1.0-8% of CD8+ T cells. Once again these clonotypes came out on top in the CD3+CD56-NKG2C+ fraction of four donors.

This clonotype shows up as medium-sized by frequency. Its cognate antigen is unknown. TCRdb reprocessed the 5' RACE reads; each CDR3 protein has one entry and no DNA is given. This sample's clone table lists 4,000 to 6,500 distinct CDR3 sequences. The germline V gene has CDR1 LGHNA and CDR2 YSLEER. The CDR3 sequence is 14 residues long. The chain has TRBV4-3 and TRBJ2-3; the TCRdb call, TRBD1, lacks DNA for checking. Sequenced sample: blood T cells: a sorted CD56 or NKG2C T cell subset, CD4+ or CD8+ T cells, or bulk PBMC T cells (not recorded which). The clonotype comes from a man younger than 35 in good health. CDR3 in amino acids: CASSQDGAGDTQYF.